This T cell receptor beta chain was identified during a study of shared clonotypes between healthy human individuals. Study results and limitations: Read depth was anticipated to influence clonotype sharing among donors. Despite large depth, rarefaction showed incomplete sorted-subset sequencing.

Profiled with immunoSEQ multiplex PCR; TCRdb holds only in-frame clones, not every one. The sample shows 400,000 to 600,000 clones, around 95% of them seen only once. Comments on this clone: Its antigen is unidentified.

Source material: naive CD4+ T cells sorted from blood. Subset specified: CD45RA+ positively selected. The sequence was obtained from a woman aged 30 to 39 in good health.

Here the CDR3 DNA reads TGTGCCAGCTCACCATTCGCGAGCACCTCGGGCACTGAAGCTTTCTTT. Residues: CASSPFASTSGTEAFF. The chain couples TRBV18 to TRBJ1-1; D gene uncertain. The CDR3 is 16 amino acids. Between the trimmed V and J ends, which lost 2 bases and 4 bases, there was a span of 17 bases. Per germline, CDR1 KGHSH and CDR2 LQKENI.